These T cell receptor beta chains were read from a single sample in a study of blood T cell repertoires in COVID-19. The assay was immunoSEQ multiplex PCR, and TCRdb's table has in-frame clones only and misses some. The sample lists roughly 500,000 clones, approximately 87% seen once, with over 1.5% in the top ten. The specimen sequenced was PBMCs or T cells enriched from blood (not recorded which). Receptors were obtained from a woman between 40 and 55 years old who had recovered from COVID-19. Each CDR3 is given with its conserved first and last residue. The order of the fields is J gene, D gene, V gene, clone size, CDR3 protein, CDR3 DNA. A D gene is named only where the DNA matches it firmly. A clone size is listed for some rows: how often the clone was seen (once, few, many), or a class if it is expanded.

J gene: TRBJ1-1; D gene: TRBD1; V gene: TRBV7-2; clone size: .; CDR3 protein: CASSLVGTGGAAEAFF; CDR3 DNA: TGTGCCAGCAGCTTAGTAGGGACAGGGGGCGCCGCTGAAGCTTTCTTT
J gene: TRBJ1-1; D gene: .; V gene: TRBV7-6; clone size: .; CDR3 protein: CASSRDRNTEAFF; CDR3 DNA: TGTGCCAGCAGCCGAGACAGGAACACTGAAGCTTTCTTT
J gene: TRBJ1-5; D gene: TRBD1; V gene: TRBV18; clone size: .; CDR3 protein: CASSTGTVNQPQHF; CDR3 DNA: TGTGCCAGCTCAACGGGGACAGTAAATCAGCCCCAGCATTTT
J gene: TRBJ1-1; D gene: .; V gene: TRBV6-5; clone size: once; CDR3 protein: CASSPLGNTEAFF; CDR3 DNA: TGTGCCAGCAGTCCCCTCGGGAACACTGAAGCTTTCTTT
J gene: TRBJ1-1; D gene: .; V gene: TRBV12-3/TRBV12-4; clone size: few; CDR3 protein: CASSLARGTEAFF; CDR3 DNA: TGTGCCAGCAGTTTAGCGCGGGGGACTGAAGCTTTCTTT
J gene: TRBJ1-2; D gene: TRBD1; V gene: TRBV28; clone size: few; CDR3 protein: CASRSGQDYGYTF; CDR3 DNA: TGTGCCAGCAGATCCGGACAGGACTATGGCTACACCTTC
J gene: TRBJ2-7; D gene: TRBD1; V gene: TRBV4-3; clone size: .; CDR3 protein: CASSQTPGQATYEQYF; CDR3 DNA: TGCGCCAGCAGCCAAACTCCGGGACAGGCAACCTACGAGCAGTACTTC
J gene: TRBJ2-1; D gene: .; V gene: TRBV5-1; clone size: .; CDR3 protein: CASSLSLVSYNEQFF; CDR3 DNA: TGCGCCAGCAGTTTGAGTTTAGTCTCCTACAATGAGCAGTTCTTC
J gene: TRBJ2-1; D gene: TRBD2; V gene: TRBV4-2; clone size: .; CDR3 protein: CASSQGAGGPFNEQFF; CDR3 DNA: TGTGCCAGCAGCCAAGGGGCGGGAGGGCCTTTCAATGAGCAGTTCTTC
J gene: TRBJ1-1; D gene: .; V gene: TRBV5-1; clone size: once; CDR3 protein: CASSGKTGNTEAFF; CDR3 DNA: TGCGCCAGCAGCGGAAAGACGGGGAACACTGAAGCTTTCTTT
J gene: TRBJ1-1; D gene: .; V gene: TRBV7-2; clone size: .; CDR3 protein: CASSFGQTNTEAFF; CDR3 DNA: TGTGCCAGCAGCTTCGGACAGACTAACACTGAAGCTTTCTTT
J gene: TRBJ1-1; D gene: .; V gene: TRBV6-5; clone size: .; CDR3 protein: CASSYSFKNTEAFF; CDR3 DNA: TGTGCCAGCAGTTACTCATTTAAGAACACTGAAGCTTTCTTT